This entry lists 24 T cell receptor beta chains sequenced from one sample in a study of vaccination and CD4 T cells after COVID-19. The treatment here: roughly nine-day PBMC culture with coronavirus spike peptide pools or control peptides (ViraFEST assay). Their antigens are not known. Scientists ran DNA taken from cultured CD4+ T cells through the Oncomine TCR Beta short-read assay for sequencing. TCRdb passed the PCR reads through MiXCR, listing each CDR3 protein once. This sample has some 20,000 distinct CDR3 sequences; 40% to 45% occur once, and the top ten carry about 3.2%. Sequences were derived from CD4+ T cells from blood, cultured in vitro, sampled after SARS-CoV-2 vaccination. All receptors come from a human donor who had recovered from COVID-19.

The sample holds a few counts of this clonotype. This sequence joins TRBV4-2 and TRBJ2-7; 8 bases are shared with TRBD2. Germline V gene lookup returns CDR1 LGHNA and CDR2 YNFKEQ. The V gene end was trimmed by 7 bases and the J gene end by 2 bases; junction bases not matched to a gene: 13. The CDR3 contains 16 residues. For the CDR3, the DNA is TGTGCCAGCACCCGGACCACTAGCGGAGCGACCTACGAGCAGTACTTC. Translation: CASTRTTSGATYEQYF.

The chain links TRBV12-3 or TRBV12-4 to TRBJ2-2; possible D gene TRBD1, 5 bases. The V gene lost 6 bases and the J gene lost 6 bases, with 14 bases spanning the gap. There are 14 residues in the CDR3. The CDR3 DNA follows: TGTGCCAGCAGGACTGCAGGGTCTGCCGGGGAGCTGTTTTTT. Protein: CASRTAGSAGELFF.

This clonotype was seen more than once but under ten times. The J gene is TRBJ1-6, the V gene TRBV27, with unresolved D. Germline V lookup: CDR1 MNHEY, CDR2 SMNVEV (reference sequence). The CDR3 spans 14 residues. V was shortened by 2 bases and J by 10 bases, with 12 bases between the two germline ends. CDR3 in amino acids: CASSLKSGGSPLHF. The CDR3 DNA is TGTGCCAGCAGTTTAAAATCGGGTGGATCACCCCTCCACTTT.

This clonotype was recorded a few times. The chain recombines TRBV7-8 with TRBJ1-4, with 8 bases lining up with TRBD1. Trimming removed 1 base from V and 8 bases from J; junction bases left unmatched: 9. Germline CDR1 and CDR2: SGHVS and FQNEAQ. This CDR3 region has 16 residues. The CDR3 loop reads CASSLGLDRGTEKLFF. In DNA form, the CDR3 reads TGTGCCAGCAGCTTAGGCCTAGACAGGGGCACAGAAAAACTGTTTTTT.

This clonotype came up a few times. The V call is TRBV19, the J call TRBJ2-3, with 12 nucleotides matching TRBD2. CDR3 size: 12 residues. J was trimmed by 10 bases and V by 4 bases; bases with no gene match: 0. The germline gives CDR1 LNHDA, CDR2 SQIVND (reference sequence). For the CDR3, the DNA is TGTGCCAGTAGTACTAGCGGGAGGGCGCAGTATTTT. It is translated as CASSTSGRAQYF.

V is TRBV11-3 and J is TRBJ2-7, with D possibly being TRBD1 or TRBD2 (5 bases each). The germline CDR1 and CDR2 sequences are SGHNT and YENEEA. The germline V and J ends were trimmed by 6 bases and 3 bases, with 18 bases remaining between them. This CDR3 contains 15 residues. The CDR3: CASRIAGTGNYEQYF. In nucleotides, the CDR3 is TGTGCCAGCAGAATTGCCGGGACGGGCAACTACGAGCAGTACTTC.

The chain has TRBV20-1 and TRBJ1-1; D is undetermined. This CDR3 has 13 residues. CDR1 and CDR2 from the germline V gene are DFQATT and SNEGSKA (reference sequence). V was pared by 4 bases and J by 0 bases, with 9 bases between. CDR3 nucleotide sequence: TGCAGTGCTATCCCGAACATGAACACTGAAGCTTTCTTT. Protein: CSAIPNMNTEAFF.

J is TRBJ2-1 and V is TRBV6-1; D is uncertain. The germline V and J ends were trimmed by 2 bases and 8 bases, with 4 bases remaining between them. Looked up from germline, CDR1 is MNHNS and CDR2 is SASEGT. The CDR3 consists of 11 residues. CDR3 amino acids: CASSEYDEQFF. The CDR3 bases are TGTGCCAGCAGTGAATACGATGAGCAGTTCTTC.

CDR3: CASSQYTDPNYGYTF. The DNA for the CDR3 is TGTGCCAGCAGCCAATACACGGATCCTAACTATGGCTACACCTTC. The chain is built from TRBV14 and TRBJ1-2, with D uncertain. Germline values: CDR1 SGHDN, CDR2 FVKESK. V dropped 2 bases and J dropped 0 bases, with 10 bases sitting between them. The CDR3 covers 15 residues.

V and J are TRBV7-3 and TRBJ2-2; TRBD1 is a possible D gene (6 bases). The CDR3 runs to 14 residues. The V gene's germline CDR1 is SGHTA and CDR2 FQGTGA. Trimming left V 6 bases short and J 6 bases short, with 14 bases between. The CDR3 sequence: CASSSQGISGELFF. In DNA form, the CDR3 reads TGTGCCAGCAGTTCCCAGGGGATTTCCGGGGAGCTGTTTTTT.

This sequence joins TRBV11-2 and TRBJ2-1; D is perhaps TRBD2 (7 bases). Trimming removed 5 bases at V and 2 bases at J, with 22 bases between. The germline CDR1 and CDR2 sequences are SGHAT and FQNNGV. The CDR3 is 18 amino acids. The CDR3 coding sequence is TGTGCCAGCAGCATTATAGGGGTAGGGGGGGGAGCCTACAATGAGCAGTTCTTC. It yields the protein CASSIIGVGGGAYNEQFF.

The genes are TRBV19 and TRBJ2-2, with TRBD1 matching 8 bases. Germline V gene lookup returns CDR1 LNHDA and CDR2 SQIVND (reference sequence). The trim removed 4 bases at V and 9 bases at J, leaving 4 bases unmatched. The CDR3 contains 13 residues. The CDR3 loop is CASSTGQGRELFF. The CDR3 coding sequence is TGTGCCAGTAGTACAGGACAGGGCCGGGAGCTGTTTTTT.

The chain has TRBV6-1 and TRBJ2-7, with D hard to call. Germline V gene sequence: CDR1 MNHNS, CDR2 SASEGT. The V end was cut by 2 bases, the J end by 0 bases, with 8 bases between. CDR3 length: 14 amino acids. CDR3 amino acids: CASSEQPSSYEQYF. The CDR3 DNA reads as TGTGCCAGCAGTGAACAGCCGAGCTCCTACGAGCAGTACTTC.

The J gene is TRBJ1-6, the V gene TRBV6-1; the D gene is possibly TRBD1 (6 bases). The V and J ends lost 5 bases and 0 bases respectively, with 11 bases between them. Germline V gene data show CDR1 as MNHNS and CDR2 as SASEGT. The CDR3 consists of 16 residues. The CDR3 nucleotides read TGTGCCAGCAGTAAAACAGGGATCTCCTATAATTCACCCCTCCACTTT. Translated, it gives CASSKTGISYNSPLHF.

This chain joins TRBV12-3 or TRBV12-4 and TRBJ1-2; D not certain. The CDR3 has 13 residues. With 6 bases removed from V and 8 bases from J, the gap between germline ends came to 16 bases. CDR3 sequence reads: CASSRRTSGGYTF. As DNA, the CDR3 is TGTGCCAGCAGCCGACGGACCTCGGGGGGCTACACCTTC.

The gene calls are TRBV6-2 or TRBV6-3 and TRBJ1-1; 8 bases line up with TRBD1. V lost 6 bases and J lost 3; bases outside the gene matches: 30. The CDR3 sequence is 22 residues long. Per the germline V gene, CDR1 is MNHEY and CDR2 is SVGEGT. CDR3 in DNA: TGTGCCAGCAGCCTACTCTCGGGAGGTTCCCGGGCTGGACAGGGCCCGGACACTGAAGCTTTCTTT. It translates to CASSLLSGGSRAGQGPDTEAFF.

This clonotype came up once. The chain links TRBV30 to TRBJ1-5; a possible D gene is TRBD1 (6 bases). Germline CDR1 is GTSNPN and CDR2 is SVGIG (reference sequence). V was shortened by 3 bases and J by 2 bases, with 11 bases between the two germline ends. There are 14 residues in the CDR3. The CDR3 DNA follows: TGTGCCTGGAGCAGGGGAATTGGCAATCAGCCCCAGCATTTT. The encoded protein is CAWSRGIGNQPQHF.

The chain uses TRBV20-1 and TRBJ1-2; 7 positions agree with TRBD1. This CDR3 is built from 13 residues. J gave up 4 bases and V 3 bases, and 5 bases lay outside the gene matches. In germline, CDR1 is DFQATT, CDR2 SNEGSKA (reference sequence). In DNA form, the CDR3 reads TGCAGTGCTAGGGAGACAGGGAGCTATGGCTACACCTTC. Translation gives CSARETGSYGYTF.

The J gene is TRBJ2-7, the V gene TRBV27, with TRBD2 identical over 11 bases. Trimming removed 6 bases from V and 2 bases from J; junction bases left unmatched: 15. Germline V gene sequence: CDR1 MNHEY, CDR2 SMNVEV (reference sequence). The CDR3 length is 18 residues. CDR3 sequence (DNA): TGTGCCAGCAGACGAATGCCGGGACTAGCGGAAACACCCTACGAGCAGTACTTC. It specifies CASRRMPGLAETPYEQYF.

The chain carries TRBV6-2 or TRBV6-3 and TRBJ1-5; 10 positions match TRBD1. In germline, CDR1 is MNHEY, CDR2 SVGEGT. The CDR3 is made up of 18 amino acids. V lost 5 bases to trimming and J lost 0 bases; unmatched junction nucleotides: 10. CDR3 in amino acids: CASSRRDRGGGSNQPQHF. Here the CDR3 DNA reads TGTGCCAGCAGTCGCCGGGACAGGGGTGGTGGTAGCAATCAGCCCCAGCATTTT.

This sequence joins TRBV7-2 and TRBJ2-1; TRBD2 might be the D (6 bases). This CDR3 is built from 15 residues. The germline V and J ends were trimmed by 7 bases and 3 bases, with 16 bases remaining between them. Germline CDR1 reads SGHTA; CDR2 reads FQGNSA. The CDR3 here is CASTQRAGRYNEQFF. The CDR3 DNA follows: TGTGCCAGCACCCAGCGGGCAGGGCGCTACAATGAGCAGTTCTTC.

The rearrangement links TRBV5-8 to TRBJ1-1; D gene unclear. V was shortened by 3 bases and J by 4 bases, with 13 bases between the two germline ends. Germline CDR1 reads SGHTS; CDR2 reads YDEGEE. The CDR3 extends over 14 amino acids. CDR3 in DNA: TGTGCCAGCAGCTCCGTTCAGACGAGCACTGAAGCTTTCTTT. Protein product: CASSSVQTSTEAFF.

This clonotype showed up just a few times. The chain combines TRBV7-2 with TRBJ1-5; TRBD1 matches at 7 bases. CDR3 length equals 15 residues. Germline CDR1 is SGHTA and CDR2 is FQGNSA. J was trimmed by 2 bases and V by 4 bases; bases with no gene match: 5. The CDR3: CASSYIRGGNQPQHF. The CDR3 DNA sequence: TGTGCCAGCAGCTATATCAGGGGGGGCAATCAGCCCCAGCATTTT.

This chain uses TRBV18 with TRBJ2-3; D is ambiguous. The length of the CDR3 is 13 residues. In germline, CDR1 is KGHSH, CDR2 LQKENI. Trimming took off 2 bases at V and 2 bases at J, with 5 bases between the two ends. The CDR3 DNA is TGTGCCAGCTCACCAGTCCTCACAGATACGCAGTATTTT. It encodes CASSPVLTDTQYF.